A single sample gave rise to the 4 T cell receptor beta chains below, sequenced in a study of T cells in Graves' hyperthyroidism and ophthalmopathy. Using RNA transcripts as the source, TCR beta CDR3 regions were amplified. HTBI primers were used for first-round RT-PCR of the TCR CDR3. A single record per CDR3 protein comes from TCRdb applying MiXCR to the multiplex PCR reads. Of under 400,000 distinct CDR3 sequences in the sample, around 14% are singletons; the top ten hold roughly 25%. Input material: blood. The receptors shown here come from a woman between 18 and 29 years old with Graves' hyperthyroidism that later progressed to Graves' ophthalmopathy.

This clonotype occurred many times. The J gene is TRBJ1-6, the V gene TRBV7-9, with TRBD1 as a possible D gene (6 bases). Germline V gives CDR1 SEHNR, CDR2 FQNEAQ (reference sequence). Trimming removed 6 bases at V and 5 bases at J, with 8 bases between. The CDR3 runs 13 residues. Here the CDR3 DNA reads TGTGCCAGCAGGGACAGCAATAATTCACCCCTCCACTTT. It yields the protein CASRDSNNSPLHF.

About this clonotype: This sequence may be a read error, since a much larger clone differs from it by one base. The chain joins TRBV30 to TRBJ2-1; no reliable D call. CDR1 and CDR2 from the germline V gene are GTSNPN and SVGIG (reference sequence). This CDR3 has 13 residues. The chain's CDR3 is CAWSKGLDNEQSF. CDR3 nucleotides: TGTGCCTGGAGTAAAGGGCTAGACAATGAGCAGTCCTTC.

This clonotype showed up many times. CDR3 region: CSARGPGPPPHEQYF. The DNA of the CDR3 is TGCAGTGCTAGAGGCCCAGGTCCTCCCCCCCACGAGCAGTACTTC. The chain couples TRBV20-1 to TRBJ2-7; D remains ambiguous. Trimming pared 1 base from V and 5 bases from J, leaving 18 bases between. The CDR3 covers 15 residues. Germline loops: CDR1 DFQATT, CDR2 SNEGSKA (reference sequence).

This clonotype was seen once. This clone may be a read error of a much larger clone one base away. The V call is TRBV5-1, the J call TRBJ1-4; D might be TRBD1 (5 bases). This CDR3 is 19 amino acids long. Per germline, CDR1 SGHRS and CDR2 YFSETQ. Deletions cut 7 bases from V and 0 bases from J, with 25 bases between. Here the CDR3 DNA reads TGCGCCAGCGGCCTGGGCGTCGTGGGGACGGGAGCAACTAATGAAAAACTGTTTTTT. It yields the protein CASGLGVVGTGATNEKLFF.